A selection of T cell receptor beta chains follows, all from one sample in a study of siplizumab effects on memory and regulatory T cells. Repertoires were generated with immunoSEQ multiplex PCR, while TCRdb's copy carries only in-frame clones and drops some. Among more than 95,000 clones listed, 93% were seen once. Specimen: Tregs sorted from blood. All receptors derive from a human donor in good health. CDR3s include the opening cysteine and the closing phenylalanine or tryptophan. The D gene is left open where the match is weak. A clone size is listed for some rows: how often the clone was seen (once, few, many), or a class if it is expanded.

clone_size	j_call	d_call	v_call	cdr3_aa	cdr3_nt
-	TRBJ1-1	-	TRBV4-2	CASSQEGTGVEAFF	TGTGCCAGCAGCCAAGAAGGGACCGGGGTTGAAGCTTTCTTT
once	TRBJ1-2	-	TRBV9	CASSVGTEPYGYTF	TGTGCCAGCAGCGTAGGGACCGAACCATATGGCTACACCTTC
-	TRBJ1-2	-	TRBV11-2	CASSLEGAFYGYTF	TGTGCCAGCAGCTTAGAAGGGGCCTTCTATGGCTACACCTTC
-	TRBJ2-1	TRBD2	TRBV10-3	CAIRGTSGASYNEQFF	TGTGCCATCAGGGGGACTAGCGGGGCATCCTACAATGAGCAGTTCTTC
-	TRBJ2-1	-	TRBV7-3	CASSSSGTSNEQFF	TGTGCCAGCAGCTCATCCGGGACATCGAATGAGCAGTTCTTC
-	TRBJ1-5	-	TRBV6-6	CASSPGSEIRNQPQHF	TGTGCCAGCAGTCCCGGTTCAGAGATTAGGAATCAGCCCCAGCATTTT
-	TRBJ1-2	-	TRBV28	CASSFPTGSYGYTF	TGTGCCAGCAGTTTTCCCACAGGGAGCTATGGCTACACCTTC
-	TRBJ1-5	-	TRBV27	CASSLLPSNQPQHF	TGTGCCAGCAGTTTATTACCCAGCAATCAGCCCCAGCATTTT
-	TRBJ2-6	-	TRBV11-2	CASSSQGGANVLTF	TGTGCCAGCAGCTCCCAGGGTGGGGCCAACGTCCTGACTTTC
-	TRBJ2-2	TRBD1	TRBV4-2	CASSRLGQGSGELFF	TGTGCCAGCAGCCGCCTCGGACAGGGGTCCGGGGAGCTGTTTTTT